The T cell receptor (beta chain) described here comes from a study of T cells in Graves' hyperthyroidism and ophthalmopathy. Per germline, CDR1 SEHNR and CDR2 FQNEAQ (reference sequence). The CDR3 runs to 13 residues. V lost 6 bases, J lost 6 bases, and 14 bases lay in between. Amplification targeted TCR beta CDR3 regions from RNA transcripts. A set of HTBI primers served as the primers for a first-round RT-PCR of the TCR CDR3. MiXCR, run by TCRdb on the multiplex PCR reads, gives a single entry per CDR3 protein. The sample includes hundreds of thousands of distinct CDR3 sequences, 40% to 55% of them seen just once.

The origin of this receptor is an adult man with Graves' disease, either hyperthyroidism or ophthalmopathy (not recorded which). The sample taken for sequencing was peripheral blood or thyroid tissue (not recorded which). The chain recombines TRBV7-9 with TRBJ1-1, with a possible D match to TRBD1 (5 bases). The CDR3 is CASSHIRDPEAFF. For the CDR3, the DNA is TGTGCCAGCAGTCACATTAGGGACCCTGAAGCTTTCTTT.